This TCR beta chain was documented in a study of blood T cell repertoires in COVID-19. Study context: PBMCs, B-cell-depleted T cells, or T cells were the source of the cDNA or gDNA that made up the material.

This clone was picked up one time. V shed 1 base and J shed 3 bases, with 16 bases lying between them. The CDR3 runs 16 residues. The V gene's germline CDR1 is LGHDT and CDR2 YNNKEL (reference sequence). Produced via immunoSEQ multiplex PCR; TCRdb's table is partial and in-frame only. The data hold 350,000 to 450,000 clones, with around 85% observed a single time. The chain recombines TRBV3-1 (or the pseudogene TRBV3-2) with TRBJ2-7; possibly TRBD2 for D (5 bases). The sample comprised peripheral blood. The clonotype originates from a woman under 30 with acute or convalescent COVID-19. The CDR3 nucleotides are TGTGCCAGCAGCCAAGGGGCGGGCATACAGCGCTACGAGCAGTACTTC. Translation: CASSQGAGIQRYEQYF.